The 23 T cell receptor beta chains in this list originate from one sample, sequenced in a study of T cells after posttransplantation cyclophosphamide. Clones were read by immunoSEQ multiplex PCR, and TCRdb kept only the in-frame ones, dropping some. The repertoire yields about 38,000 clones, none seen only once; the top ten contain 2.5%. The sequenced sample consisted of PBMCs. The source of these receptors is a man aged 45-65 years in good health, CMV-negative, and a related stem cell transplant donor.

There are many counts of this clone. This chain joins TRBV18 and TRBJ2-7; 10 bases fit TRBD2. CDR3 length equals 17 residues. Trimming removed 3 bases from V and 6 bases from J; junction bases left unmatched: 14. CDR1 KGHSH and CDR2 LQKENI come from the germline V gene. The CDR3 loop is CASSPPSGSTVDGEQYF. The CDR3 DNA is TGTGCCAGCTCACCTCCTAGCGGGAGCACCGTTGACGGCGAGCAGTACTTC.

This clone was recorded at least ten times. J is TRBJ1-5 and V is TRBV18; TRBD1 is a possible D gene (5 bases). V shed 3 bases and J shed 9 bases, with 15 bases lying between them. From germline, CDR1 is KGHSH and CDR2 LQKENI. This CDR3 region has 14 residues. This chain's CDR3 is CASSPPGISGPQHF. The CDR3 coding sequence is TGTGCCAGCTCACCGCCAGGGATCTCGGGGCCCCAGCATTTT.

This clone has only a few counts. This chain links TRBV30 with TRBJ2-5, with D possibly TRBD2 on 7 matching bases. Trimming took 4 bases from V and 5 from J, leaving 23 bases between them. The V gene's germline CDR1 is GTSNPN and CDR2 SVGIG (reference sequence). This CDR3 spans 16 amino acids. CDR3 sequence (DNA): TGTGCCTGGAACTACAACCCCGGGGGGCGCATGGAGACCCAGTACTTC. This gives the protein CAWNYNPGGRMETQYF.

This clone was detected many times. In DNA form, the CDR3 reads TGTGCCAGCAGCCAGCAGGTTGAAGCTTTCTTT. Translating gives CASSQQVEAFF. The rearrangement links TRBV7-9 to TRBJ1-1; D gene ambiguous. The V end was cut by 5 bases, the J end by 7 bases, with 8 bases between. This CDR3 contains 11 residues. CDR1 is SEHNR and CDR2 is FQNEAQ in the germline V gene (reference sequence).

J is TRBJ2-1 and V is TRBV9; 8 bases are shared with TRBD2. The junction had 7 bases not matched to a gene; V was cut back by 3 bases and J by 2 bases. CDR1 and CDR2 (germline): SGDLS, YYNGEE. The length of the CDR3 is 16 residues. The DNA of the CDR3 is TGTGCCAGCAGCGCGATAGCGGGACTAACCTACAATGAGCAGTTCTTC. Its protein is CASSAIAGLTYNEQFF.

This clone was picked up many times. This chain links TRBV15 with TRBJ2-3, with unresolved D. CDR3 length: 17 residues. Germline V gene data show CDR1 as LNHNV and CDR2 as YYDKDF (reference sequence). The ends were cut back, 0 bases at V and 2 bases at J, with 15 bases in the middle. CDR3 DNA: TGTGCCACCAGCAGAGATTATGGCGGTTACAACACAGATACGCAGTATTTT. Amino acids: CATSRDYGGYNTDTQYF. The variable domain in full, with the rest retrieved from reference TRBV15 and TRBJ2-3, is DAMVIQNPRYQVTQFGKPVTLSCSQTLNHNVMYWYQQKSSQAPKLLFHYYDKDFNNEADTPDNFQSRRPNTSFCFLDIRSPGLGDTAMYLCATSRDYGGYNTDTQYFGPGTRLTVL.

This clone showed up just a few times. V gene TRBV5-4 combines with J gene TRBJ1-4, with D possibly being TRBD1 (5 bases). Germline CDR1 and CDR2: SGHNT and YYREEE (reference sequence). CDR3 length equals 14 residues. Trimming stripped 4 bases from V and 7 bases from J, with 14 bases between. CDR3 region: CASSEPGRIEKLFF. The CDR3 DNA reads as TGTGCCAGCAGCGAACCAGGGAGGATTGAAAAACTGTTTTTT.

In its sample, this clone was seen many times. The genes are TRBV5-1 and TRBJ2-7; D remains unclear. This CDR3 spans 14 amino acids. In germline, CDR1 is SGHRS, CDR2 YFSETQ. The V gene lost 0 bases and the J gene lost 3 bases, with 10 bases spanning the gap. CDR3 region: CASSLVGSNYEQYF. The CDR3 bases are TGCGCCAGCAGCTTGGTGGGCAGCAACTACGAGCAGTACTTC.

In its sample, this clone was seen many times. This rearrangement joins TRBV5-1 to TRBJ1-4, with 9 bases lining up with TRBD1. The ends lost 3 bases at V and 4 bases at J; junction bases unmatched: 10. The CDR3 runs to 17 residues. Germline-derived CDR1 and CDR2 are SGHRS and YFSETQ. CDR3 nucleotides: TGCGCCAGCAGCTCCACGCCTCGGACAGGGGTTAATGAAAAACTGTTTTTT. Translating gives CASSSTPRTGVNEKLFF. The variable domain in full, with the rest retrieved from reference TRBV5-1 and TRBJ1-4, is KAGVTQTPRYLIKTRGQQVTLSCSPISGHRSVSWYQQTPGQGLQFLFEYFSETQRNKGNFPGRFSGRQFSNSRSEMNVSTLELGDSALYLCASSSTPRTGVNEKLFFGSGTQLSVL.

This clone was observed many times. This chain's CDR3 is CASSRGAGGHYEQYF. CDR3 in DNA: TGTGCCAGCAGCAGAGGAGCGGGCGGGCACTACGAGCAGTACTTC. The chain links TRBV7-3 to TRBJ2-7, with D possibly TRBD2 on 6 matching bases. The CDR3 loop spans 15 amino acids. Germline-derived CDR1 and CDR2 are SGHTA and FQGTGA. Trimming took 5 bases from V and 3 from J, leaving 17 bases between them. Together with reference TRBV7-3 and TRBJ2-7, the CDR3 gives the full variable domain: GAGVSQTPSNKVTEKGKYVELRCDPISGHTALYWYRQSLGQGPEFLIYFQGTGAADDSGLPNDRFFAVRPEGSVSTLKIQRTERGDSAVYLCASSRGAGGHYEQYFGPGTRLTVT.

In its sample, this clone was seen many times. J is TRBJ2-7 and V is TRBV27; D is perhaps TRBD2 (5 bases). The CDR3 runs 17 residues. CDR1 MNHEY and CDR2 SMNVEV come from the germline V gene (reference sequence). Trimming cost V 6 bases and J 0 bases, with 21 bases left between them. CDR3 nucleotides: TGTGCCAGCAGACTCACTCCCGTGATAGCGAACTCCTACGAGCAGTACTTC. Translating it yields CASRLTPVIANSYEQYF.

There are many counts of this clone. The chain is built from TRBV4-3 and TRBJ2-5; 8 nucleotides line up with TRBD2. The CDR3 is made up of 15 amino acids. V lost 3 bases to trimming and J lost 1 base; unmatched junction nucleotides: 4. Germline lookup yields CDR1 LGHNA and CDR2 YSLEER. The DNA of the CDR3 is TGCGCCAGCAGCCAGGAGCGGGGGTTCCAAGAGACCCAGTACTTC. Residues: CASSQERGFQETQYF.

In its sample, this clone was seen a few times. The chain employs TRBV4-1 and TRBJ1-2; TRBD1 matches 8 bases. The CDR3 is made up of 15 amino acids. The trim removed 0 bases at V and 4 bases at J, leaving 4 bases unmatched. Looked up from germline, CDR1 is MGHRA and CDR2 is YSYEKL. The CDR3 protein is CASSQDSGQGYGYTF. As DNA, the CDR3 is TGCGCCAGCAGCCAAGATTCTGGACAGGGCTATGGCTACACCTTC.

As DNA, the CDR3 is TGTGCCAGCAGTTCCAATAGGGACAGCTATGGCTACACCTTC. Translating gives CASSSNRDSYGYTF. The rearrangement uses TRBV6-4 and TRBJ1-2, with 7 positions matching TRBD1. V dropped 5 bases and J dropped 4; count of bases not matched to a gene: 7. This CDR3 region has 14 residues. Per germline, CDR1 MRHNA and CDR2 SNTAGT.

This clone was counted at least ten times. V is TRBV5-8 and J is TRBJ1-5, with a possible D match to TRBD1 (5 bases). From germline, CDR1 is SGHTS and CDR2 YDEGEE. Trimming took off 0 bases at V and 4 bases at J, with 8 bases between the two ends. This CDR3 spans 14 amino acids. This chain's CDR3 is CASSLEGLNQPQHF. The CDR3 nucleotides are TGTGCCAGCAGCTTGGAGGGGCTAAATCAGCCCCAGCATTTT.

The gene calls are TRBV9 and TRBJ2-1; 9 positions match TRBD2. Germline V gives CDR1 SGDLS, CDR2 YYNGEE. The CDR3 is 16 residues long. After removal of 2 bases from V and 4 bases from J, the junction contained 7 bases not matched to a gene. The CDR3 region is CASSVSGSSPYNEQFF. The CDR3, as DNA: TGTGCCAGCAGCGTTAGCGGGAGTTCGCCTTACAATGAGCAGTTCTTC.

This clone was counted ten times or more. This chain uses TRBV7-9 with TRBJ2-2; 9 nucleotides agree with TRBD2. Looked up from germline, CDR1 is SEHNR and CDR2 is FQNEAQ (reference sequence). V lost 7 bases to trimming and J lost 5 bases; unmatched junction nucleotides: 11. This CDR3 is 16 amino acids long. This chain's CDR3 is CASNPWEREETGELFF. Written as DNA, the CDR3 is TGTGCCAGCAACCCTTGGGAGCGGGAGGAAACCGGGGAGCTGTTTTTT. Variable domain in full (rest from reference TRBV7-9 and TRBJ2-2): DTGVSQNPRHKITKRGQNVTFRCDPISEHNRLYWYRQTLGQGPEFLTYFQNEAQLEKSRLLSDRFSAERPKGSFSTLEIQRTEQGDSAMYLCASNPWEREETGELFFGEGSRLTVL.

In this sample, this clone turned up many times. The genes are TRBV6-5 and TRBJ2-3, with D possibly TRBD2 on 6 matching bases. CDR1 is MNHEY, CDR2 SVGAGI, per germline. The CDR3 spans 16 residues. Trimming removed 2 bases at V and 6 bases at J, with 18 bases between. Here the CDR3 reads CASSYGGGTSVDTQYF. The CDR3 DNA is TGTGCCAGCAGTTACGGTGGGGGGACGAGCGTGGATACGCAGTATTTT.

This clone was seen many times. This chain uses TRBV9 with TRBJ2-1, with 9 bases matching TRBD1. The junction had 10 bases not matched to a gene; V was cut back by 3 bases and J by 3 bases. The CDR3 is 17 residues long. Germline V lookup: CDR1 SGDLS, CDR2 YYNGEE. The CDR3 sequence is CASSAPGGTGSYNEQFF. CDR3 sequence (DNA): TGTGCCAGCAGCGCCCCCGGCGGGACAGGGAGCTACAATGAGCAGTTCTTC.

This clone was found many times. The chain links TRBV28 to TRBJ1-5; 7 positions agree with TRBD1. V gave up 6 bases and J gave up 4 bases; unmatched junction bases: 6. This CDR3 comprises 14 residues. Germline CDR1 MDHEN, CDR2 SYDVKM. CDR3 bases: TGTGCCAGCAGACCGACAGGGTGGAATCAGCCCCAGCATTTT. Its translation: CASRPTGWNQPQHF.

This clone was counted ten times or more. The J gene is TRBJ1-4, the V gene TRBV7-9, with D uncertain. The germline CDR1 and CDR2 sequences are SEHNR and FQNEAQ (reference sequence). Trimming left V 5 bases short and J 1 base short, with 11 bases between. There are 15 residues in the CDR3. This CDR3 reads CASSIRTLTNEKLFF. CDR3 coding DNA: TGTGCCAGCAGCATCCGGACTCTAACTAATGAAAAACTGTTTTTT.

This clone appeared many times. The chain employs TRBV7-9 and TRBJ2-1; the match to TRBD2 covers 9 bases. Germline values: CDR1 SEHNR, CDR2 FQNEAQ (reference sequence). Trimming cost V 5 bases and J 8 bases; bases outside gene matches: 10. The CDR3 covers 15 residues. As DNA, the CDR3 is TGTGCCAGCAGCCCAGTTGGTAGCGGGGGTCATGAGCAGTTCTTC. Protein sequence: CASSPVGSGGHEQFF.

This clone was detected ten times or more. The rearrangement links TRBV6-4 to TRBJ1-2, with D possibly TRBD1 on 6 matching bases. This CDR3 is built from 14 residues. V lost 0 bases to trimming and J lost 3 bases, with 8 bases between them. Germline assignment: CDR1 MRHNA and CDR2 SNTAGT. The CDR3 reads CASSDSGADYGYTF. For the CDR3, the DNA is TGTGCCAGCAGTGACTCGGGGGCCGACTATGGCTACACCTTC.